Below are 29 T cell receptor beta chains sequenced from a single sample in a study of CD8+CD57+ T cells in acquired aplastic anemia. Profiles of TCR beta VDJ and CDR3 were generated from a genomic DNA template. One entry per CDR3 protein, called by TCRdb with MiXCR from the reads. The sample lists tens of thousands of distinct CDR3 sequences; less than 60% were seen once. The sample consisted of sorted CD4+, CD8+, or CD8+CD57+ T cells (not recorded which) from PBMCs. Source of these receptors: a human donor in good health, serving as a control.

This clonotype was picked up many times. The CDR3: CATSDPGTANTGELFF. As DNA, the CDR3 is TGTGCCACCTCCGATCCCGGGACAGCGAACACCGGGGAGCTGTTTTTT. The rearrangement uses TRBV24-1 and TRBJ2-2, with TRBD1 matching 7 bases. Germline loops: CDR1 KGHDR, CDR2 SFDVKD. V dropped 9 bases and J dropped 0; count of bases not matched to a gene: 9. This CDR3 spans 16 amino acids.

V is TRBV10-3 and J is TRBJ1-5; D is uncertain. CDR1 and CDR2 from the germline V gene are ENHRY and SYGVKD. The germline V and J ends were trimmed by 3 bases and 2 bases, with 11 bases remaining between them. The CDR3 runs to 15 residues. Here the CDR3 reads CAISDSLAGNQPQHF. As DNA, the CDR3 is TGTGCCATCAGTGACAGCTTGGCGGGCAATCAGCCCCAGCATTTT.

The CDR3 DNA follows: TGTGCCAGCAGTGATTTGAGGGAGTCCTTAAATGAAAAACTGTTTTTT. Its protein product is CASSDLRESLNEKLFF. The chain couples TRBV25-1 to TRBJ1-4; the D is unclear. Germline CDR1 MGHDK, CDR2 SYGVNS. The CDR3 is 16 residues long. The V end lost 3 bases, the J end lost 5 bases, and 16 bases lay between the germline ends.

The chain recombines TRBV6-1 with TRBJ2-3; TRBD1 matches at 7 bases. Germline CDR1 and CDR2: MNHNS and SASEGT. CDR3 length equals 13 residues. The J segment lost 4 bases and the V segment lost 7 bases, leaving 5 bases of the junction unmatched. The CDR3 spells CASTPTGADTQYF. The CDR3 DNA reads as TGTGCCAGCACCCCCACAGGGGCAGATACGCAGTATTTT.

The V gene is TRBV30, the J gene TRBJ1-2; D is unclear. This CDR3 region has 13 residues. Germline V gene lookup returns CDR1 GTSNPN and CDR2 SVGIG (reference sequence). Trimming cost V 1 base and J 5 bases, with 11 bases left between them. CDR3 DNA: TGTGCCTGGAGTGCTGGGGAGGCGTATGGCTACACCTTC. Protein product: CAWSAGEAYGYTF.

This clonotype was counted at least ten times. The CDR3 DNA follows: TGTGCCAGTAGTTTTTTGGCGGGAGACTTCTACGAGCAGTACTTC. Protein sequence: CASSFLAGDFYEQYF. The rearrangement joins TRBV19 to TRBJ2-7; 7 bases are shared with TRBD2. The CDR3 covers 15 residues. The V and J ends lost 5 bases and 3 bases, in that order; junction bases with no gene match: 10. Germline V gives CDR1 LNHDA, CDR2 SQIVND (reference sequence).

In this sample, this clonotype turned up many times. This rearrangement joins TRBV19 to TRBJ1-1, with 9 bases lining up with TRBD1. The CDR3 runs 13 residues. CDR1 LNHDA and CDR2 SQIVND come from the germline V gene (reference sequence). V lost 4 bases to trimming and J lost 8 bases; unmatched junction nucleotides: 5. The CDR3 region has the DNA TGTGCCAGTAGTACCACAGGGGGCGTCGAAGCTTTCTTT. Translation: CASSTTGGVEAFF.

This chain joins TRBV15 and TRBJ2-7; D not certain. CDR3 length equals 12 residues. V dropped 3 bases and J dropped 5 bases, with 8 bases sitting between them. CDR1 is LNHNV, CDR2 YYDKDF, per germline (reference sequence). The CDR3 DNA reads TGTGCCACCAGCAGGGGGTACAACGAGCAGTACTTC. Translated: CATSRGYNEQYF.

This chain uses TRBV24-1 with TRBJ2-3; 7 bases are shared with TRBD2. This CDR3 spans 14 amino acids. V shed 6 bases and J 2 bases; nucleotides not matched to a gene: 4. Germline V CDR1 and CDR2: KGHDR, SFDVKD. CDR3: CATSTRGTTDTQYF. The CDR3 bases are TGTGCCACCAGTACGCGGGGGACCACAGATACGCAGTATTTT.

The chain is built from TRBV25-1 and TRBJ2-3, with D possibly TRBD2 on 7 matching bases. This CDR3 contains 11 residues. V gave up 11 bases and J gave up 10 bases, with 16 bases separating them. CDR1 MGHDK and CDR2 SYGVNS come from the germline V gene. The CDR3, as DNA: TGTGCCTGGGGGGGCCCCGGGGCGCAGTATTTT. Protein sequence: CAWGGPGAQYF.

This clonotype was picked up one time. The rearrangement joins TRBV24-1 to TRBJ2-1, with D possibly matching TRBD2 (6 bases). CDR1 KGHDR and CDR2 SFDVKD come from the germline V gene. V was clipped by 2 bases and J by 13 bases, with 11 bases between them. The CDR3 is 12 amino acids. The CDR3 coding sequence is TGTGCCACCAGTGATTCTTGGGGGGAACAGTTCTTC. It is translated as CATSDSWGEQFF.

Remarks on this clonotype: A much bigger clone sits one base away, suggesting this may be a read error. The V and J genes are TRBV4-1 and TRBJ2-7; D is possibly TRBD1 or TRBD2 (5 bases each). The CDR3 spans 17 residues. Trimming removed 1 base at V and 5 bases at J, with 21 bases between. CDR1 MGHRA and CDR2 YSYEKL come from the germline V gene. The CDR3 reads CASSQAVPGRPWDEQYF. The CDR3 DNA sequence: TGCGCCAGCAGCCAAGCGGTTCCGGGACGACCCTGGGACGAGCAGTACTTC.

A remark on this clonotype: This may be a read error, as it is one base from a much larger clone. The CDR3 ends on some other residue instead of the conserved phenylalanine or tryptophan, so this is likely a read error. The V and J genes are TRBV6-4 and TRBJ2-1; unclear D gene. The V end was cut by 7 bases, the J end by 10 bases, with 11 bases between. Germline CDR1 and CDR2: MRHNA and SNTAGT. The CDR3 runs 11 residues. Here the CDR3 reads CASTLDDEQFL. CDR3 coding DNA: TGTGCCAGCACCCTGGACGACGAGCAGTTCCTC.

The V gene is TRBV7-6, the J gene TRBJ1-1, with a tentative D call TRBD1 (6 bases). This CDR3 region has 13 residues. Trimming left V 5 bases short and J 4 bases short, with 11 bases between. In germline, CDR1 is SGHVS, CDR2 FNYEAQ. CDR3 nucleotides: TGTGCCAGCAGCGGGGGGCGAGCCACTGAAGCTTTCTTT. This encodes CASSGGRATEAFF. Using reference TRBV7-6 and TRBJ1-1 for the parts outside the CDR3, the full variable domain is GAGVSQSPRYKVTKRGQDVALRCDPISGHVSLYWYRQALGQGPEFLTYFNYEAQQDKSGLPNDRFSAERPEGSISTLTIQRTEQRDSAMYRCASSGGRATEAFFGQGTRLTVV.

The rearrangement uses TRBV20-1 and TRBJ1-2, with D possibly TRBD1 on 5 matching bases. V was pared by 6 bases and J by 12 bases, with 20 bases between. This CDR3 spans 12 amino acids. Germline V gene lookup returns CDR1 DFQATT and CDR2 SNEGSKA (reference sequence). The CDR3, as DNA: TGCAGTGCCGAAGACAGACGCTCTGGAAACACCTTC. This translates into CSAEDRRSGNTF.

DNA for the CDR3: TGTGCCACCAGTGCTGCAGGGACAGCTAACTATGGCTACACCTTC. Translated, it gives CATSAAGTANYGYTF. The chain has TRBV24-1 and TRBJ1-2; 7 nucleotides match TRBD1. Germline V gene sequence: CDR1 KGHDR, CDR2 SFDVKD. Trimming cost V 5 bases and J 0 bases; bases outside gene matches: 5. This CDR3 comprises 15 residues.

This clonotype was counted between two and nine times. The chain couples TRBV7-2 to TRBJ1-4, with a possible D match to TRBD1 (5 bases). V was trimmed by 6 bases and J by 7 bases, leaving 15 bases between them. The germline V gene encodes CDR1 SGHTA and CDR2 FQGNSA. CDR3 length: 14 amino acids. CDR3 sequence (DNA): TGTGCCAGCAGGTTGGGATCTGGGGGTGAAAAACTGTTTTTT. Amino acid sequence: CASRLGSGGEKLFF.

This clonotype was detected only a few times. The chain employs TRBV25-1 and TRBJ2-3, with TRBD2 matching over 10 bases. CDR3 length: 16 residues. V dropped 4 bases and J dropped 4; count of bases not matched to a gene: 8. In germline, CDR1 is MGHDK, CDR2 SYGVNS. The CDR3 sequence: CASSALAGENSDTQYF. CDR3 DNA: TGTGCCAGCAGTGCCCTAGCGGGAGAGAACTCAGATACGCAGTATTTT.

The chain employs TRBV6-5 and TRBJ2-5, with 7 nucleotides matching TRBD1. V was pared by 2 bases and J by 4 bases, with 7 bases of the junction left unmatched. This CDR3 contains 15 residues. Germline V gene lookup returns CDR1 MNHEY and CDR2 SVGAGI. The CDR3 region is CASSYVDRLGETQYF. CDR3 nucleotide sequence: TGTGCCAGCAGTTACGTGGACAGGCTGGGAGAGACCCAGTACTTC.

The table lists this clonotype with many counts. The chain links TRBV20-1 to TRBJ1-2; no firm D call. Trimming cost V 1 base and J 4 bases, with 16 bases left between them. The CDR3 is 15 residues long. Germline lookup yields CDR1 DFQATT and CDR2 SNEGSKA (reference sequence). In nucleotides, the CDR3 is TGCAGTGCTAGAGCCGGCGGTCAGGATAGCTATGGCTACACCTTC. Translating gives CSARAGGQDSYGYTF.

V gene TRBV29-1 combines with J gene TRBJ2-5; the D is unclear. Between the trimmed V and J ends, which lost 7 bases and 5 bases, there was a span of 8 bases. Germline CDR1 and CDR2: SQVTM and ANQGSEA. The CDR3 totals 10 residues. This chain's CDR3 is CSGGHETQYF. The CDR3 region has the DNA TGCAGCGGAGGCCACGAGACCCAGTACTTC.

The chain is built from TRBV10-3 and TRBJ2-5, with 10 nucleotides matching TRBD1. After removal of 3 bases from V and 5 bases from J, the junction contained 6 bases not matched to a gene. From germline, CDR1 is ENHRY and CDR2 SYGVKD. The length of the CDR3 is 15 residues. The CDR3 sequence: CAISDPTGGRETQYF. For the CDR3, the DNA is TGTGCCATCAGTGATCCGACAGGGGGCAGGGAGACCCAGTACTTC.

The chain employs TRBV7-6 and TRBJ2-1; D gene uncertain. This CDR3 spans 16 amino acids. The V and J ends lost 0 bases and 12 bases respectively, with 21 bases between them. CDR1 and CDR2 from the germline V gene are SGHVS and FNYEAQ. The CDR3, as DNA: TGTGCCAGCAGCTTAGCGAGCTTGGTGACGGTCAAGGGGCAGTTCTTC. This gives the protein CASSLASLVTVKGQFF.

This clonotype was observed a handful of times. The chain uses TRBV7-6 and TRBJ2-7; D uncertain. The CDR3 has 13 amino acids. Germline V CDR1 and CDR2: SGHVS, FNYEAQ. Deletions cut 6 bases from V and 1 base from J, with 10 bases between. In nucleotides, the CDR3 is TGTGCCAGCAGTACAGACATTTCCTACGAGCAGTACTTC. It is translated as CASSTDISYEQYF.

This clonotype turned up a few times. A clone one base away is much larger, so this may be a read error. The chain is built from TRBV14 and TRBJ1-2, with 11 bases identical to TRBD1. The germline V gene has CDR1 SGHDN and CDR2 FVKESK. This CDR3 is built from 15 residues. The CDR3 coding sequence is TGTGTCAGCAGCCAAGTGGACAGGGGGCTCTATGGCTACACCTTC. Encoded protein: CVSSQVDRGLYGYTF. Supplemented by reference TRBV14 and TRBJ1-2, the full variable domain reads EAGVTQFPSHSVIEKGQTVTLRCDPISGHDNLYWYRRVMGKEIKFLLHFVKESKQDESGMPNNRFLAERTGGTYSTLKVQPAELEDSGVYFCVSSQVDRGLYGYTFGSGTRLTVV.

The sample holds a few counts of this clonotype. This chain links TRBV27 with TRBJ2-6, with D unresolved. The CDR3 length is 12 residues. Germline CDR1 and CDR2: MNHEY and SMNVEV (reference sequence). V lost 3 bases to trimming and J lost 9 bases, with 6 bases between them. CDR3 residues: CASSFGGNVLTF. The DNA of the CDR3 is TGTGCCAGCAGTTTCGGCGGCAACGTCCTGACTTTC.

The chain links TRBV19 to TRBJ1-5; 7 nucleotides align to TRBD1. Per germline, CDR1 LNHDA and CDR2 SQIVND (reference sequence). The CDR3 runs to 15 residues. V trimming: 7 bases; J trimming: 2 bases; junction bases outside the gene matches: 8. CDR3 amino acids: CASTLTGSGNQPQHF. In DNA, the CDR3 is TGTGCCAGTACTTTGACAGGGAGCGGCAATCAGCCCCAGCATTTT.

Worth noting for this clonotype: This may be a read error: a much more frequent sequence differs by one nucleotide. The CDR3 nucleotides are TGTGCCAGCAGCCCTAGCGGGAGTAGCCACAATGAGCAGCTCTTC. It yields the protein CASSPSGSSHNEQLF. The J gene is TRBJ2-1, the V gene TRBV25-1, with 10 nucleotides matching TRBD2. The CDR3 has 15 residues. Germline CDR1 is MGHDK and CDR2 is SYGVNS.

V and J are TRBV11-1 and TRBJ2-1; D is uncertain. Deletions cut 3 bases from V and 5 bases from J, with 11 bases between. This CDR3 contains 14 residues. Germline values: CDR1 SGHAT, CDR2 FQDESV (reference sequence). The CDR3 region is CASSFMQSHNEQFF. DNA for the CDR3: TGTGCCAGCAGCTTCATGCAATCCCACAATGAGCAGTTCTTC. Drawing the rest from reference TRBV11-1 and TRBJ2-1, the complete variable domain is EAEVAQSPRYKITEKSQAVAFWCDPISGHATLYWYRQILGQGPELLVQFQDESVVDDSQLPKDRFSAERLKGVDSTLKIQPAELGDSAMYLCASSFMQSHNEQFFGPGTRLTVL.